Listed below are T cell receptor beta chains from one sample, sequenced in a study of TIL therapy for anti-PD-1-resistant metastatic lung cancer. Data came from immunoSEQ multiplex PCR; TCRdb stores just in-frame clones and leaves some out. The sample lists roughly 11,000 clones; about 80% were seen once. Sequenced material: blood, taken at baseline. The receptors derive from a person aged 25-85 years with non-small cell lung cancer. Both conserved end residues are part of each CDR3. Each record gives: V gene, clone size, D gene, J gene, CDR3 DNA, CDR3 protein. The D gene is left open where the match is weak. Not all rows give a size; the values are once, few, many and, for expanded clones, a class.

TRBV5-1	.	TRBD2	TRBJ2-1	TGCGCCAGCAGCTTGATCAGCGGGAGTGATGAGCAGTTCTTC	CASSLISGSDEQFF
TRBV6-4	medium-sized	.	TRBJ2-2	TGTGCCAGCAGTGACAGGGACACCGGGGAGCTGTTTTTT	CASSDRDTGELFF
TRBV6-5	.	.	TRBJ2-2	TGTGCCAGCAGTTACAATTTGAACACCGGGGAGCTGTTTTTT	CASSYNLNTGELFF
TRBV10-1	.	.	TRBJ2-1	TGCGCCAGCAGTGGATCAGGGCAGCCCAATGAGCAGTTCTTC	CASSGSGQPNEQFF
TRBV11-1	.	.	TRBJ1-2	TGTGCCAGCAGCCCCCCGTCGAGTTCTAACTATGGCTACACCTTC	CASSPPSSSNYGYTF
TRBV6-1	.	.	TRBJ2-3	TGTGCCAGCATGACGGACGGTAGCACAGATACGCAGTATTTT	CASMTDGSTDTQYF
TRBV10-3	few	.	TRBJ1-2	TGTGCCATCAGTCGGCAGGGAGGTTCGAACTATGGCTACACCTTC	CAISRQGGSNYGYTF
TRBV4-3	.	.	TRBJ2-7	TGCGCCAGCAGCCAAGACGGAGAGCAGTACTTC	CASSQDGEQYF
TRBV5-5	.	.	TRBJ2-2	TGTGCCAGCAGCCCAGGGTCCACCGGGGAGCTGTTTTTT	CASSPGSTGELFF
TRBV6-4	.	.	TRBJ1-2	TGTGCCAGCAGTGAACGTCACGGCAGGGCATATGGCTACACCTTC	CASSERHGRAYGYTF
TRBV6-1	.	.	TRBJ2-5	TGTGCGAGCATGGAGGGGTGGGGGTCAGAGACCCAGTACTTC	CASMEGWGSETQYF
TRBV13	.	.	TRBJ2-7	TGTGCCAGCAGCCCGGGGGCGGGGACCTCCTACGAGCAGTACTTC	CASSPGAGTSYEQYF
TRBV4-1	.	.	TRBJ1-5	TGCGCCAGCAGGCCCCTGGGGCAGCCGAATCAGCCCCAGCATTTT	CASRPLGQPNQPQHF
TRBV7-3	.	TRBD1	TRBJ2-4	TGTGCCAGCACCCCACCCGGGACAGGGAGGCGAGCGGCCAAAAACATTCAGTACTTC	CASTPPGTGRRAAKNIQYF
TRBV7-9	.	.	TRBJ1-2	TGTGCCAGCAGCCCAGGGCTGGATCATGGCTACACCTTC	CASSPGLDHGYTF
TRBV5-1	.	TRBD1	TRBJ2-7	TGCGCCAGCAGCTTGGGGTCGGACAGGGGGATCTACGAGCAGTACTTC	CASSLGSDRGIYEQYF
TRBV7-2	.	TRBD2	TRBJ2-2	TGTGCCAGCAGCGCAACCGGGACTAGTAACACCGGGGAGCTGTTTTTT	CASSATGTSNTGELFF
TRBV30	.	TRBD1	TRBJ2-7	TGTGCCTGGTTCAGACAGGGGGGGTACGAGCAGTACTTC	CAWFRQGGYEQYF
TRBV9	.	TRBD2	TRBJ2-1	TGTGCCAGCAGCGTAGGTAGCGGGGGAATTGAGTTCTTC	CASSVGSGGIEFF
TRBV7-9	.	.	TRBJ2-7	TGTGCCAGCAGCTCACAAACAGGGATTTCTGAGCAGTACTTC	CASSSQTGISEQYF
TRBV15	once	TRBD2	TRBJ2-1	TGTGCCACCAGCAGAGCCTCTAGGACTAGCGGGAGTATCGCCAAGCAGTTCTTC	CATSRASRTSGSIAKQFF
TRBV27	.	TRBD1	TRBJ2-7	TGTGCCAGCAGTGTGCCCGGGACAGGGAATTCCTACGAGCAGTACTTC	CASSVPGTGNSYEQYF
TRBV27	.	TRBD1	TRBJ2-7	TGTGCCAGCAGTGTGCCCGGGACAGGGAATTCCTACGAGCAGTACTTC	CASSVPGTGNSYEQYF
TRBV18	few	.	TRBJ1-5	TGTGCCAGCTCACTGACCGGGTTACATAGCAATCAGCCCCAGCATTTT	CASSLTGLHSNQPQHF
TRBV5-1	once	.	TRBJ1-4	TGCGCCAGCAGCCGCCGAGGGGGGAAGACAGAAAGTGAAAAACTGTTTTTT	CASSRRGGKTESEKLFF
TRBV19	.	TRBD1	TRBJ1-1	TGTGCCAGTAGTCTCCAAAACAGGGGGTGGATCACTGAAGCTTTCTTT	CASSLQNRGWITEAFF
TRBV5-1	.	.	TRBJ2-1	TGCGCCAGCAGCCTTACACGGAAGGGTACCTACAATGAGCAGTTCTTC	CASSLTRKGTYNEQFF
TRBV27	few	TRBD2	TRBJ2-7	TGTGCCAGCAGTTTAGTGGGAGGGGCCTACGAGCAGTACTTC	CASSLVGGAYEQYF
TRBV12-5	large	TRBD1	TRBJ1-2	TGTGCTAGTGGTTTAATGGGACAGGGACATGGCTACACCTTC	CASGLMGQGHGYTF
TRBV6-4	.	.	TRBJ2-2	TGTGCCAGCAGTGAAGCGGGCGGACCCATACCCGGGGAGCTGTTTTTT	CASSEAGGPIPGELFF
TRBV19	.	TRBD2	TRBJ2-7	TGTGCCAGTAGCATAAGTCCCGGGGCTAGCGGGAGCCACGAGCAGTACTTC	CASSISPGASGSHEQYF
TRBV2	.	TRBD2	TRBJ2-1	TGTGCCATCCCCCCCAGGACTAGCGGATACAATGAGCAGTTCTTC	CAIPPRTSGYNEQFF
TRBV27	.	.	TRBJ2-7	TGTGCCAGCAGTTTGACGACAGACTCCTACGAGCAGTACTTC	CASSLTTDSYEQYF
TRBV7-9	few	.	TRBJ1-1	TGTGCCAGCAGCTTAGATTACAGGGTTGACACTGAAGCTTTCTTT	CASSLDYRVDTEAFF
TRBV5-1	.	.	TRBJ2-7	TGCGCCAGCAGCACAACCCCCGGGGCAGCCTACGAGCAGTACTTC	CASSTTPGAAYEQYF
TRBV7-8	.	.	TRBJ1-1	TGTGCCAGCAGCTTAGTGCTAGGGAGTGGCACTGAAGCTTTCTTT	CASSLVLGSGTEAFF
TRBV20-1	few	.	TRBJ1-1	TGCAGTGCCCTGAGGGGTTTTGAAGCTTTCTTT	CSALRGFEAFF
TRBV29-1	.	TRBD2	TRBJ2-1	TGCAGCGCCGGGGGACTAGCGGGAGGGGGTGAGCAGTTCTTC	CSAGGLAGGGEQFF
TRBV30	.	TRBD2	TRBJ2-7	TGTGCCTGGAGTAAATCAGCGGGAGGGCGAGCCAATAACGAGCAGTACTTC	CAWSKSAGGRANNEQYF
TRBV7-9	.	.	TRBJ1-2	TGTGCCAGCAGCTCTATTCAGGTCAACTATGGCTACACCTTC	CASSSIQVNYGYTF
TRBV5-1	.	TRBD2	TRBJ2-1	TGCGCCAGCAGCTTGGCCAATAGGGCTAGCGGAACAATGACGCAGTTCTTC	CASSLANRASGTMTQFF
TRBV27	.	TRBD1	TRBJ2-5	TGTGCCAGCAGCCCCGGGACAGGGGGCGCTTGGGAGACCCAGTACTTC	CASSPGTGGAWETQYF
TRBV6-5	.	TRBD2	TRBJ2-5	TGTGCCAGCACCCGGACTCTAGCGGAAAAAGAGACCCAGTACTTC	CASTRTLAEKETQYF
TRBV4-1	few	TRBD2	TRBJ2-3	TGCGCCAGCAGCCTTATATCGGGACTAGCGGGAGGGGGCACAGATACGCAGTATTTT	CASSLISGLAGGGTDTQYF
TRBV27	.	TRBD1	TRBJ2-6	TGTGCCAGCAGACAGGGGGCGACTGGGGCCAACGTCCTGACTTTC	CASRQGATGANVLTF
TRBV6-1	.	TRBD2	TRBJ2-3	TGTGCCAGCTTAGCGGGAGCTACGCAGTATTTT	CASLAGATQYF
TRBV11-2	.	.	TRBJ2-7	TGTGCCAGCAGCTTTTCAGAGAGCTCCTACGAGCAGTACTTC	CASSFSESSYEQYF
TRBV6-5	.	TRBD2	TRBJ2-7	TGTGCCAGCAGTACTGGCAGCGGGAGGATATACGAGCAGTACTTC	CASSTGSGRIYEQYF
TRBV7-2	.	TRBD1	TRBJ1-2	TGTGCCAGCATCGTTGGACAGGGACGGGGCTACACCTTC	CASIVGQGRGYTF
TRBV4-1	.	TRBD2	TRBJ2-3	TGCGCCAGCAGCCCTGGGACTAGTTACATTAGCACAGATACGCAGTATTTT	CASSPGTSYISTDTQYF
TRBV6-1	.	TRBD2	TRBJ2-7	TGTGCCAGCAGTGAGCTCGGACTAGCGGACGATTACGAGCAGTACTTC	CASSELGLADDYEQYF
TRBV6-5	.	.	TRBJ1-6	TGTGCCAGCAGGGGTATGGGCCTTCCTGGACCCCTCCACTTT	CASRGMGLPGPLHF
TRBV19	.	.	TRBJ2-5	TGTGCCAGTAGCATCGGCAACGGGCTCCAAGAGACCCAGTACTTC	CASSIGNGLQETQYF
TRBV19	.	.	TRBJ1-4	TGTGCCAGTATACGACAGCATGCAACTAATGAAAAACTGTTTTTT	CASIRQHATNEKLFF
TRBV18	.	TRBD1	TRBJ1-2	TGTGCCAGCTCACCCTACCCGACAGGGGGCGACTATGGCTACACCTTC	CASSPYPTGGDYGYTF